Below are 27 T cell receptor beta chains sequenced from a single sample in a study of CD8+CD57+ T cells in acquired aplastic anemia. For sequencing, patients were chosen who had shown expansion of CD8+CD57+ cells by flow cytometry. Genomic DNA constituted the template upon which TCR beta VDJ and CDR3 profiling was performed. MiXCR, run by TCRdb on the reads, gives a single entry per CDR3 protein. The table shows some 170,000 distinct CDR3 sequences, with around 48% occurring only once. Sequenced: sorted CD4+, CD8+, or CD8+CD57+ T cells (not recorded which) from PBMCs. The receptors were gathered from a human donor with aplastic anemia.

This clonotype occurred a few times. The rearrangement joins TRBV7-2 to TRBJ2-7; no clear D gene. V dropped 8 bases and J dropped 6 bases, with 8 bases sitting between them. This CDR3 is built from 10 residues. Germline V gene sequence: CDR1 SGHTA, CDR2 FQGNSA. The CDR3 reads CASSGGEQYF. DNA of the CDR3: TGTGCCAGCTCAGGTGGCGAGCAGTACTTC. The variable domain in full, with the rest retrieved from reference TRBV7-2 and TRBJ2-7, is GAGVSQSPSNKVTEKGKDVELRCDPISGHTALYWYRQSLGQGLEFLIYFQGNSAPDKSGLPSDRFSAERTGGSVSTLTIQRTQQEDSAVYLCASSGGEQYFGPGTRLTVT.

V is TRBV24-1 and J is TRBJ2-7, with 7 bases matching TRBD1. Germline loops: CDR1 KGHDR, CDR2 SFDVKD. The V and J ends lost 0 bases and 5 bases, in that order; junction bases with no gene match: 9. The CDR3 runs to 16 residues. The CDR3 coding sequence is TGTGCCACCAGTGATTTGAACAGGGGATCCTACAACGAGCAGTACTTC. Amino acid sequence: CATSDLNRGSYNEQYF.

About this clonotype: Possible read error: a much larger clone is one base away. The V gene is TRBV20-1, the J gene TRBJ2-4; tentative D call: TRBD2 (5 bases). The CDR3 contains 13 residues. Germline V lookup: CDR1 DFQATT, CDR2 SNEGSKA (reference sequence). CDR3 DNA sequence: TGCGGTGCTAGGCCGGCGGGCAAAAACATTCAGTACTTC. It encodes CGARPAGKNIQYF.

This sequence joins TRBV7-2 and TRBJ2-5; 10 nucleotides agree with TRBD2. The CDR3 is made up of 16 amino acids. CDR1 and CDR2 from the germline V gene are SGHTA and FQGNSA. The ends lost 4 bases at V and 5 bases at J; junction bases unmatched: 10. DNA for the CDR3: TGTGCCAGCAGCTCATATAGCGGGGGGAGGGCGGAGACCCAGTACTTC. This translates into CASSSYSGGRAETQYF.

The chain has TRBV6-5 and TRBJ2-3; possibly TRBD1 for D (5 bases). The V end was cut by 2 bases, the J end by 6 bases, with 15 bases between. The CDR3 extends over 15 amino acids. CDR1 MNHEY and CDR2 SVGAGI come from the germline V gene. CDR3 loop: CASSYQGWAADTQYF. The CDR3, as DNA: TGTGCCAGCAGTTACCAGGGTTGGGCCGCCGATACGCAGTATTTT.

This clonotype occurred many times. CDR3 residues: CASSQAVRLYEQYF. CDR3 nucleotide sequence: TGTGCCAGCAGCCAAGCCGTAAGGCTTTACGAGCAGTACTTC. The J gene is TRBJ2-7, the V gene TRBV3-1; D gene uncertain. The CDR3 totals 14 residues. Germline V gene data show CDR1 as LGHDT and CDR2 as YNNKEL (reference sequence). Trimming took off 1 base at V and 4 bases at J, with 11 bases between the two ends.

This clonotype came up many times. V and J are TRBV12-3 or TRBV12-4 and TRBJ2-3, with D possibly matching TRBD1 (6 bases). The CDR3 is 15 amino acids. Trimming cost V 3 bases and J 6 bases, with 16 bases left between them. CDR3 loop: CASSLDSYPPDTQYF. The CDR3 DNA reads as TGTGCCAGCAGTTTGGACAGCTACCCCCCTGATACGCAGTATTTT.

This clonotype was observed at least ten times. This sequence joins TRBV10-3 and TRBJ2-5; 9 bases fit TRBD2. V lost 3 bases to trimming and J lost 9 bases; unmatched junction nucleotides: 8. The CDR3 extends over 14 amino acids. Germline assignment: CDR1 ENHRY and CDR2 SYGVKD. In DNA form, the CDR3 reads TGTGCCATCAGTGAAGGACTAGCGAGGGAGGCCCAGTACTTC. It specifies CAISEGLAREAQYF.

The rearrangement uses TRBV6-1 and TRBJ1-6, with TRBD1 identical over 7 bases. The junction had 5 bases not matched to a gene; V was cut back by 0 bases and J by 9 bases. The CDR3 spans 15 residues. Germline V CDR1 and CDR2: MNHNS, SASEGT. In DNA form, the CDR3 reads TGTGCCAGCAGTGAAGCGCACAGGGGAGGTTCACCCCTCCACTTT. Amino acids: CASSEAHRGGSPLHF.

The table lists this clonotype with many counts. V and J are TRBV3-1 and TRBJ1-5; 7 positions agree with TRBD1. After removal of 0 bases from V and 4 bases from J, the junction contained 3 bases not matched to a gene. The V gene's germline CDR1 is LGHDT and CDR2 YNNKEL (reference sequence). The CDR3 sequence is 15 residues long. CDR3 DNA sequence: TGTGCCAGCAGCCAAGAACAGGGGCGTAATCAGCCCCAGCATTTT. The encoded protein is CASSQEQGRNQPQHF.

The chain combines TRBV10-3 with TRBJ1-2; a weak D match, TRBD1 (6 bases). V lost 8 bases and J 7 bases, leaving 29 bases between the germline ends. CDR1 is ENHRY, CDR2 SYGVKD, per germline. This CDR3 region has 17 residues. CDR3 amino acids: CAIWGGAGTGPGVGYTF. The CDR3 DNA reads as TGTGCCATCTGGGGCGGGGCGGGCACAGGGCCTGGAGTTGGCTACACCTTC.

In its sample, this clonotype was seen many times. This chain connects TRBV3-1 to TRBJ2-5; D unclear. The germline CDR1 and CDR2 sequences are LGHDT and YNNKEL (reference sequence). The V end lost 1 base, the J end lost 5 bases, and 2 bases lay between the germline ends. This CDR3 has 11 amino acids. The CDR3: CASSQVETQYF. The CDR3 coding sequence is TGTGCCAGCAGCCAAGTGGAGACCCAGTACTTC.

This clonotype was seen at least ten times. The CDR3 bases are TGCAGCGTTGAGGGCCTTAAGAACCACGCCGAGCAGTACTTC. Its protein is CSVEGLKNHAEQYF. The chain employs TRBV29-1 and TRBJ2-7; no clear D gene. In germline, CDR1 is SQVTM, CDR2 ANQGSEA. Trimming removed 3 bases at V and 6 bases at J, with 18 bases between. This CDR3 is 14 amino acids long.

The chain recombines TRBV10-3 with TRBJ1-3, with unresolved D. V gave up 10 bases and J gave up 2 bases, with 12 bases separating them. CDR1 is ENHRY, CDR2 SYGVKD, per germline. The CDR3 runs to 13 residues. Written as DNA, the CDR3 is TGTGCCACCGCAGAATCCCCTGGAAACACCATATATTTT. Amino acid sequence: CATAESPGNTIYF.

V usage is TRBV18 and J usage is TRBJ1-2; D is unclear. The CDR3 is 14 amino acids. Trimming took off 2 bases at V and 1 base at J, with 8 bases between the two ends. In germline, CDR1 is KGHSH, CDR2 LQKENI. The DNA for the CDR3 is TGTGCCAGCTCACCAGATCAGGATAACTATGGCTACACCTTC. Translating it yields CASSPDQDNYGYTF.

This chain links TRBV19 with TRBJ2-2; 8 bases are a match to TRBD1. Trimming cost V 6 bases and J 4 bases; bases outside gene matches: 10. CDR1 and CDR2 (germline): LNHDA, SQIVND (reference sequence). The CDR3 is 16 residues long. CDR3 DNA: TGTGCCAGTAGCCGACCGGGACAGGCCTCCACCGGGGAGCTGTTTTTT. Protein product: CASSRPGQASTGELFF.

On this clonotype: At one end the junction does not follow the germline gene, possibly because of a read error. The rearrangement joins TRBV19 to TRBJ1-1; D remains ambiguous. CDR3 size: 14 residues. Germline V gives CDR1 LNHDA, CDR2 SQIVND (reference sequence). Here the CDR3 reads CASSVDMANTEAFF. In DNA form, the CDR3 reads TGTGCCAGTAGTGTAGACATGGCCAACACTGAAGCTTTCTTT. The whole variable domain, filled in from reference TRBV19 and TRBJ1-1, reads DGGITQSPKYLFRKEGQNVTLSCEQNLNHDAMYWYRQDPGQGLRLIYYSQIVNDFQKGDIAEGYSVSREKKESFPLTVTSAQKNPTAFYLCASSVDMANTEAFFGQGTRLTVV.

This chain connects TRBV10-3 to TRBJ1-2, with D perhaps TRBD1 (5 bases). The CDR3 covers 12 residues. Trimming stripped 10 bases from V and 8 bases from J, with 17 bases between. The germline gives CDR1 ENHRY, CDR2 SYGVKD. The CDR3 DNA is TGTGCCACCCTAACCGGGGCCGAAGGCTACACCTTC. Its translation: CATLTGAEGYTF.

The chain uses TRBV10-1 and TRBJ2-4; D is possibly TRBD1 (6 bases). Germline lookup yields CDR1 WNHNN and CDR2 SYGVQD (reference sequence). V dropped 4 bases and J dropped 9 bases, with 13 bases sitting between them. This CDR3 has 13 residues. CDR3 sequence (DNA): TGCGCCAGCAGTGGGGCAGGGGTCGGCATTCAGTACTTC. It translates to CASSGAGVGIQYF.

On this clonotype itself: A read error may explain this, as a much larger clone is one base away. The chain carries TRBV7-1 and TRBJ2-1, with 12 nucleotides matching TRBD2. TRBV7-1 is annotated as an ORF whose role is uncertain. The CDR3 has 20 amino acids. Here the CDR3 DNA reads TGTGCCAGCAGCTCACTCCCCTTCAGGACTAGCGGGGTCTGGGGTAATGAGCAGCTCTTC. It specifies CASSSLPFRTSGVWGNEQLF.

The genes are TRBV10-2 and TRBJ2-3; D might be TRBD1 (6 bases). Per germline, CDR1 WSHSY and CDR2 SAAADI. CDR3 size: 16 residues. Trimming removed 8 bases at V and 0 bases at J, with 18 bases between. The DNA of the CDR3 is TGCGCCAGCGCGAAAAAACAGGGACCTAGCACAGATACGCAGTATTTT. It codes for CASAKKQGPSTDTQYF.

The chain is built from TRBV2 and TRBJ2-7; no clear D gene. The CDR3 is 13 amino acids. From germline, CDR1 is SNHLY and CDR2 FYNNEI. V lost 6 bases and J 5 bases, leaving 14 bases between the germline ends. CDR3 loop: CASSPGLGNEQYF. The DNA of the CDR3 is TGTGCCAGCAGCCCCGGCCTTGGGAACGAGCAGTACTTC.

This clonotype showed up many times. The CDR3 region is CASSWWGVATDTQYF. The CDR3 nucleotides are TGTGCCAGCAGCTGGTGGGGGGTAGCCACAGATACGCAGTATTTT. The V and J genes are TRBV12-3 or TRBV12-4 and TRBJ2-3, with a tentative D call TRBD2 (6 bases). CDR3 length: 15 amino acids. Trimming took 6 bases from V and 2 from J, leaving 15 bases between them.

The rearrangement joins TRBV5-1 to TRBJ2-5; 12 nucleotides line up with TRBD1. The CDR3 has 16 residues. The germline V gene has CDR1 SGHRS and CDR2 YFSETQ. V shed 2 bases, J shed 7 bases, and the junction held 9 bases outside the gene matches. As DNA, the CDR3 is TGCGCCAGCAGCTTTGGCGGGACAGGGGGCGATGGGACCCAGTACTTC. This translates into CASSFGGTGGDGTQYF.

This clonotype was detected only a few times. The gene calls are TRBV20-1 and TRBJ2-3; possible D gene TRBD2, 5 bases. CDR3 length: 14 residues. Germline CDR1 and CDR2: DFQATT and SNEGSKA (reference sequence). Between the trimmed V and J ends, which lost 4 bases and 5 bases, there was a span of 16 bases. CDR3 DNA sequence: TGCAGTGCTAACCAACTAGACGTGGGAGATACGCAGTATTTT. Protein product: CSANQLDVGDTQYF.

Only a few counts were recorded for this clonotype. The rearrangement joins TRBV6-1 to TRBJ2-5; tentative D call: TRBD1 (6 bases). Trimming left V 6 bases short and J 5 bases short, with 16 bases between. Per the germline V gene, CDR1 is MNHNS and CDR2 is SASEGT. The CDR3 contains 14 residues. The chain's CDR3 is CASRPGTGRETQYF. The CDR3 coding sequence is TGTGCCAGCAGGCCCGGAACAGGGCGGGAGACCCAGTACTTC.

The chain is built from TRBV20-1 and TRBJ2-7; the D is unclear. The V and J ends lost 3 bases and 4 bases respectively, with 10 bases between them. The CDR3 sequence is 12 residues long. CDR1 DFQATT and CDR2 SNEGSKA come from the germline V gene (reference sequence). The CDR3 sequence: CSASRAPYEQYF. Written as DNA, the CDR3 is TGCAGTGCTAGCAGAGCACCGTACGAGCAGTACTTC.